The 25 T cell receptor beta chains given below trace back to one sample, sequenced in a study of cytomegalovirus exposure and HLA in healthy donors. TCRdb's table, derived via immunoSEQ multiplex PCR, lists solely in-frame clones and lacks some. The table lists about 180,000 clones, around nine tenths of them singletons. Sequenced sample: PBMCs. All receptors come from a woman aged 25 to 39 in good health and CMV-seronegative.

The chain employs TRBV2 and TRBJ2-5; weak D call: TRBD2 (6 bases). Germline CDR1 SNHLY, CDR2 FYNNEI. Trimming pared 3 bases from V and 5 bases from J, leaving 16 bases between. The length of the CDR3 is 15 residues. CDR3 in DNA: TGTGCCAGCAGTGAGGAGGGCAGGGAAGGGGAGACCCAGTACTTC. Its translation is CASSEEGREGETQYF.

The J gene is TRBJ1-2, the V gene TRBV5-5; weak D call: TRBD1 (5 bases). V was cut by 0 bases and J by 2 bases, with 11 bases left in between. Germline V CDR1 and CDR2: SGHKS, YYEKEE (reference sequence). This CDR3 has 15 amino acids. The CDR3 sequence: CASSLGTNPNYGYTF. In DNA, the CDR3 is TGTGCCAGCAGCTTGGGGACAAACCCAAACTATGGCTACACCTTC.

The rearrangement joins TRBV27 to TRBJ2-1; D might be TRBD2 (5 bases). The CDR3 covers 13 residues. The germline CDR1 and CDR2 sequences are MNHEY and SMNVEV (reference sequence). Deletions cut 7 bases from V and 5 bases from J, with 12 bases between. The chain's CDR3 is CASTPPGNNEQFF. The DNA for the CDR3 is TGTGCCAGCACCCCCCCGGGAAACAATGAGCAGTTCTTC.

The CDR3 region is CASSPRGAYEQYF. For the CDR3, the DNA is TGTGCCAGCAGCCCCCGGGGAGCCTACGAGCAGTACTTC. This chain uses TRBV11-3 with TRBJ2-7, with a possible D match to TRBD2 (5 bases). The CDR3 is 13 amino acids. Germline V CDR1 and CDR2: SGHNT, YENEEA. V lost 5 bases and J 2 bases, leaving 10 bases between the germline ends.

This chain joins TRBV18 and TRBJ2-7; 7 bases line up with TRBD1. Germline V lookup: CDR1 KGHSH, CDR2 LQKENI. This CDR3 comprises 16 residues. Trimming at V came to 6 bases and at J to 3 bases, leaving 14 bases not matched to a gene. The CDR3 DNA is TGTGCCAGCTCCCCCCTCCAGCGGACAGGTAACTACGAGCAGTACTTC. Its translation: CASSPLQRTGNYEQYF.

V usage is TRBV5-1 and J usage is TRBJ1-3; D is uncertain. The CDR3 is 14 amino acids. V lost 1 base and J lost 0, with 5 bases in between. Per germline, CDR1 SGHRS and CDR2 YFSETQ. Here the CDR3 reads CASSLTDSGNTIYF. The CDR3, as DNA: TGCGCCAGCAGCTTGACAGACTCTGGAAACACCATATATTTT.

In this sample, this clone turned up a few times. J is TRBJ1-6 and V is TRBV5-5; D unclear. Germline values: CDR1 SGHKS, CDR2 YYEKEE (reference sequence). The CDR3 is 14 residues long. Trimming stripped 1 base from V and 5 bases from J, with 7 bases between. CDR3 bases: TGTGCCAGCAGCTTGTGGCAGGATAATTCACCCCTCCACTTT. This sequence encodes CASSLWQDNSPLHF.

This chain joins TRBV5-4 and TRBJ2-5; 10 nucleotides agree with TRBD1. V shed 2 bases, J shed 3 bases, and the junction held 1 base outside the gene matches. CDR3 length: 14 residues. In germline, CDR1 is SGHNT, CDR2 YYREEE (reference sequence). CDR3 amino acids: CASSFGTGEETQYF. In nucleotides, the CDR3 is TGTGCCAGCAGCTTCGGGACAGGGGAAGAGACCCAGTACTTC.

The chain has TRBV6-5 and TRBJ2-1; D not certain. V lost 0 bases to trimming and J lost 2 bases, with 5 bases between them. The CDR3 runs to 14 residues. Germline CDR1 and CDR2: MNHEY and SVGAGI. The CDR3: CASSYSTAYNEQFF. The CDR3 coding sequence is TGTGCCAGCAGTTACTCAACTGCCTACAATGAGCAGTTCTTC.

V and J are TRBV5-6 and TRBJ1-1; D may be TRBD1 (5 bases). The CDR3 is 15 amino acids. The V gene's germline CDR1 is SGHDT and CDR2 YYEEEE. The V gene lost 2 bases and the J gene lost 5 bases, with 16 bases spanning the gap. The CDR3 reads CASSFRTNIGTEAFF. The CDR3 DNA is TGTGCCAGCAGCTTCCGGACAAACATTGGGACTGAAGCTTTCTTT. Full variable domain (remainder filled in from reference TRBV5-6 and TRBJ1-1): DAGVTQSPTHLIKTRGQQVTLRCSPKSGHDTVSWYQQALGQGPQFIFQYYEEEERQRGNFPDRFSGHQFPNYSSELNVNALLLGDSALYLCASSFRTNIGTEAFFGQGTRLTVV.

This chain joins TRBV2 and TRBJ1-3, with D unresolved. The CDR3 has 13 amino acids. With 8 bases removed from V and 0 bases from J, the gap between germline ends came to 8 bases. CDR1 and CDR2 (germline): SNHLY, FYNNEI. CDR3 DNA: TGTGCCAGCGGAGGTTTCTCTGGAAACACCATATATTTT. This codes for CASGGFSGNTIYF. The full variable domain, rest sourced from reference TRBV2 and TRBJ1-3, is EPEVTQTPSHQVTQMGQEVILRCVPISNHLYFYWYRQILGQKVEFLVSFYNNEISEKSEIFDDQFSVERPDGSNFTLKIRSTKLEDSAMYFCASGGFSGNTIYFGEGSWLTVV.

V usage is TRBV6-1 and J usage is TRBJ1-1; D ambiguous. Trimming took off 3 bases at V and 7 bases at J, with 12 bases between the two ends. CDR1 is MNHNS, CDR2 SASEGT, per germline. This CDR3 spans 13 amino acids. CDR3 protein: CASSDGSGVEAFF. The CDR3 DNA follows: TGTGCCAGCAGTGACGGGTCCGGAGTTGAAGCTTTCTTT.

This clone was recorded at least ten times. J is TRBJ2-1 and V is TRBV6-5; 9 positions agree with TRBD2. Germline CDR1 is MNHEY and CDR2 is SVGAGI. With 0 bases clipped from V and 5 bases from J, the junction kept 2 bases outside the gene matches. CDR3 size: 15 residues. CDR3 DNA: TGTGCCAGCAGTTACTCGACTAGCGGACACAATGAGCAGTTCTTC. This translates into CASSYSTSGHNEQFF.

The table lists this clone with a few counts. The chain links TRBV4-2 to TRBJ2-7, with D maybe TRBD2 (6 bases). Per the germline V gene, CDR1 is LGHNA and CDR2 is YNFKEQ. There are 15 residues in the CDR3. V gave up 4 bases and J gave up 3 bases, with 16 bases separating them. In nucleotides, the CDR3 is TGTGCCAGCAGCCCCACGGGACTCCCAAACTACGAGCAGTACTTC. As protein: CASSPTGLPNYEQYF.

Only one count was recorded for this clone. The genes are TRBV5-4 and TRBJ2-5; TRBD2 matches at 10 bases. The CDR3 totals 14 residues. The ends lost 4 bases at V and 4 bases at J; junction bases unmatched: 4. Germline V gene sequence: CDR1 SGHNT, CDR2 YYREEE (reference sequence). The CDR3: CASSVSGGSETQYF. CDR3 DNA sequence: TGTGCCAGCAGCGTTAGCGGGGGGTCAGAGACCCAGTACTTC. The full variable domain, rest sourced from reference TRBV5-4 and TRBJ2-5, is ETGVTQSPTHLIKTRGQQVTLRCSSQSGHNTVSWYQQALGQGPQFIFQYYREEENGRGNFPPRFSGLQFPNYSSELNVNALELDDSALYLCASSVSGGSETQYFGPGTRLLVL.

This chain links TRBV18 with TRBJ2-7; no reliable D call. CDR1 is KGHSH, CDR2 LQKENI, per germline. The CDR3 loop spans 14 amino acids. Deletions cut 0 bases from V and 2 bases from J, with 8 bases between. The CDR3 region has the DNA TGTGCCAGCTCACCACCGTCACTAACCTACGAGCAGTACTTC. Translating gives CASSPPSLTYEQYF.

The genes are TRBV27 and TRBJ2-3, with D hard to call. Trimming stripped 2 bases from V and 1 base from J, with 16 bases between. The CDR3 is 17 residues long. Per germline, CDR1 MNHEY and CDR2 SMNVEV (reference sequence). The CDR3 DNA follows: TGTGCCAGCAGTTTAGGGCAGTCCAGCCTCCGCACAGATACGCAGTATTTT. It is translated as CASSLGQSSLRTDTQYF.

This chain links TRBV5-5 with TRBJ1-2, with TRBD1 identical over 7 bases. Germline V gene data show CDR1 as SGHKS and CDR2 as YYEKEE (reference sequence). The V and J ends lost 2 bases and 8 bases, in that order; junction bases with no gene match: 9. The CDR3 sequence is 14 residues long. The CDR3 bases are TGTGCCAGCAGCTTTGGAAAGGGGGCCGAGGGCTACACCTTC. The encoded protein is CASSFGKGAEGYTF.

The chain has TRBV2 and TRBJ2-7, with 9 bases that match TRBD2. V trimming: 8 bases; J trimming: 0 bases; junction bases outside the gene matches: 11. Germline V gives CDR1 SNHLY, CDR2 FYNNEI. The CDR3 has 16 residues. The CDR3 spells CASGGPGRGGSYEQYF. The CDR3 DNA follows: TGTGCCAGCGGGGGGCCCGGGCGGGGGGGCTCCTACGAGCAGTACTTC.

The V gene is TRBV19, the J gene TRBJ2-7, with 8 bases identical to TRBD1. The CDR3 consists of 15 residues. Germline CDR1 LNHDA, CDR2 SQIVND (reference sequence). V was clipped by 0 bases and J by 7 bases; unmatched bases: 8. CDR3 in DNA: TGTGCCAGTAGTATAGATATTGGCAGGGGGCGGGAGCAGTACTTC. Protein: CASSIDIGRGREQYF.

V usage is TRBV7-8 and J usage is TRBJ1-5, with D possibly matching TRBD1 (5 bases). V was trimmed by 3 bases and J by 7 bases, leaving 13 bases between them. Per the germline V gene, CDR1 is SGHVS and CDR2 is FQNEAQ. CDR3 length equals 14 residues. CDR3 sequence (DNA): TGTGCCAGCAGCTTCAAGGGGTATGAACAGCCCCAGCATTTT. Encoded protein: CASSFKGYEQPQHF. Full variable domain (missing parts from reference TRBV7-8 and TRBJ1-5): GAGVSQSPRYKVAKRGQDVALRCDPISGHVSLFWYQQALGQGPEFLTYFQNEAQLDKSGLPSDRFFAERPEGSVSTLKIQRTQQEDSAVYLCASSFKGYEQPQHFGDGTRLSIL.

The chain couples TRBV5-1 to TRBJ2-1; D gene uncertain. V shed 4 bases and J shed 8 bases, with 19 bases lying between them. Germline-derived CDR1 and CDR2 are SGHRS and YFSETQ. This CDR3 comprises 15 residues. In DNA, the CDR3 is TGCGCCAGCAGCCCGGAGATGATTCGGTTGGATGAGCAGTTCTTC. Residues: CASSPEMIRLDEQFF.

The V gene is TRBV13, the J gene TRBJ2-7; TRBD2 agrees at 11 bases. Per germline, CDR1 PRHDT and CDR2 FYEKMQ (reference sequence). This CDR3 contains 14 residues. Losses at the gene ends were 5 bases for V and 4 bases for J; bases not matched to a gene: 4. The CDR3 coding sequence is TGTGCCAGCAGCACGGGACTAGCGGTTTACGAGCAGTACTTC. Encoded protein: CASSTGLAVYEQYF.

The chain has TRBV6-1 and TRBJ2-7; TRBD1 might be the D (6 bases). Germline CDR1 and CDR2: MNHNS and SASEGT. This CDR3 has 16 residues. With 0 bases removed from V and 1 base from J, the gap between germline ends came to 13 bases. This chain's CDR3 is CASSEAEGQPSYEQYF. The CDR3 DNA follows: TGTGCCAGCAGTGAAGCGGAAGGACAGCCATCCTACGAGCAGTACTTC.

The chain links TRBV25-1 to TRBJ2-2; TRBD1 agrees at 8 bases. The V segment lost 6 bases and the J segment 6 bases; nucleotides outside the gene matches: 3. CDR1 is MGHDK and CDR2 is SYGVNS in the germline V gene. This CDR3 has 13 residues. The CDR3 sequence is CASRQGGSGELFF. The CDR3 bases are TGTGCCAGCAGACAGGGGGGCTCCGGGGAGCTGTTTTTT.